The entry below gives a single T cell receptor beta chain sequence along with its context. These data are taken from a study of cytomegalovirus exposure and HLA in healthy donors. The CDR3 spans 14 residues. The germline V gene encodes CDR1 GTSNPN and CDR2 SVGIG (reference sequence). V was clipped by 1 base and J by 5 bases, with 12 bases between them. Primers included in the PCR were 60 Vbeta and 13 Jbeta primers. The data were produced by immunoSEQ multiplex PCR, yet TCRdb's version contains in-frame clones alone and is incomplete. The data show 100,000 to 150,000 clones, about four fifths seen once.

This chain joins TRBV30 and TRBJ2-1; D perhaps matches TRBD2 (5 bases). Sequencing used PBMCs. The source is a woman in her sixties in good health and CMV-seropositive. The DNA of the CDR3 is TGTGCCTGGAGTGGGAACGGGATCCACAATGAGCAGTTCTTC. Translating it yields CAWSGNGIHNEQFF.